Sequencing of this T cell receptor beta chain was carried out in a study of OX40 agonist ivuxolimab in advanced cancers. The assay was immunoSEQ multiplex PCR, and TCRdb's table has in-frame clones only and misses some. The table records about 73,000 clones, over 80% of them present only once. The CDR3 has 15 residues. Germline V gene sequence: CDR1 MGHRA, CDR2 YSYEKL. Trimming left V 5 bases short and J 1 base short, with 15 bases between. V usage is TRBV4-1 and J usage is TRBJ2-7; D is unclear. This TCR was sampled from an adult with an advanced solid tumor such as melanoma, head and neck, liver or kidney cancer. This specimen consisted of CD4+ or CD8+ T cells sorted from blood, obtained in a trial of the OX40 agonist ivuxolimab. CDR3 loop: CASSDLASGSYEQYF. CDR3 DNA: TGCGCCAGCAGCGACCTGGCGTCTGGGTCCTACGAGCAGTACTTC.